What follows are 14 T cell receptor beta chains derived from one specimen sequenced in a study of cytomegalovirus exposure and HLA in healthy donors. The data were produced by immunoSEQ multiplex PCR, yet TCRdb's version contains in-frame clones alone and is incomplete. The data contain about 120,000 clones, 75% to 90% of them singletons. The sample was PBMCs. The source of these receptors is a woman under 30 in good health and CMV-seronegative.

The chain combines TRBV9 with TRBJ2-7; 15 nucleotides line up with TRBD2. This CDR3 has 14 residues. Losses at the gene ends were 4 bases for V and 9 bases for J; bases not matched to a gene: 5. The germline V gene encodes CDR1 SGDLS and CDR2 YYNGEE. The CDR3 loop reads CASSLMGLAGGQYF. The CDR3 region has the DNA TGTGCCAGCAGCCTAATGGGACTAGCGGGGGGGCAGTACTTC.

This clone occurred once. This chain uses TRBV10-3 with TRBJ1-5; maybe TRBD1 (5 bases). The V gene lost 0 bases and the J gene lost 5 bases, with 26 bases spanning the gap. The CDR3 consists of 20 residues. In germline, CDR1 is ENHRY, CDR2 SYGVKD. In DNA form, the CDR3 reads TGTGCCATCAGTGAGTCGACTCGTTTTCGCGTCACGGGGGAGGATCAGCCCCAGCATTTT. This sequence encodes CAISESTRFRVTGEDQPQHF.

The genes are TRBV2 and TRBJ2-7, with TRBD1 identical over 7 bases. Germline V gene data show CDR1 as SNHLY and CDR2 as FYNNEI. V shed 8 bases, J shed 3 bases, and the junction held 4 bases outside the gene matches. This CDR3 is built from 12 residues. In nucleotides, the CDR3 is TGTGCCAGCCGGGGACAGATCTACGAGCAGTACTTC. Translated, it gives CASRGQIYEQYF.

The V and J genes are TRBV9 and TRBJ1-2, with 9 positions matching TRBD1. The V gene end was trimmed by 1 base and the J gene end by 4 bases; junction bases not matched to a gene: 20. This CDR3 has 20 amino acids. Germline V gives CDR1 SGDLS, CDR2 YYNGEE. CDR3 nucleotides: TGTGCCAGCAGCGTACAGCCTGATTCGACAGGGGGTGCCCCCCCCTATGGCTACACCTTC. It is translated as CASSVQPDSTGGAPPYGYTF.

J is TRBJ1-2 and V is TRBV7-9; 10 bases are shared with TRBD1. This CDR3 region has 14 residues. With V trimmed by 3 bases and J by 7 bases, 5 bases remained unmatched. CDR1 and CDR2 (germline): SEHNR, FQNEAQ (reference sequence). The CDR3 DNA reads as TGTGCCAGCAGCTTGACAGGGGGCGCGTTTGGCTACACCTTC. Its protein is CASSLTGGAFGYTF.

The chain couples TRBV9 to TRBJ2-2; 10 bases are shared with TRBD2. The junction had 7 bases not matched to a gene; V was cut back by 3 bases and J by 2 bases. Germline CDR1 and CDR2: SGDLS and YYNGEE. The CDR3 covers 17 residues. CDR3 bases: TGTGCCAGCAGCGAACCGCTAGCGGGGGTCAACACCGGGGAGCTGTTTTTT. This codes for CASSEPLAGVNTGELFF.

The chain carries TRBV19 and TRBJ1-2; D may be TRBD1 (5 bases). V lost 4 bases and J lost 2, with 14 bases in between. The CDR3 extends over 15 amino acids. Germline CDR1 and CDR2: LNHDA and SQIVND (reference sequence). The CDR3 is CASSRTLTVNYGYTF. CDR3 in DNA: TGTGCCAGTAGTAGAACCCTGACAGTAAACTATGGCTACACCTTC.

Written as DNA, the CDR3 is TGTGCCAGCCGACTTTCATTGAGCAATCAGCCCCAGCATTTT. This translates into CASRLSLSNQPQHF. This rearrangement joins TRBV2 to TRBJ1-5; D gene unclear. Germline V gene lookup returns CDR1 SNHLY and CDR2 FYNNEI. V lost 8 bases and J 1 base, leaving 12 bases between the germline ends. The length of the CDR3 is 14 residues.

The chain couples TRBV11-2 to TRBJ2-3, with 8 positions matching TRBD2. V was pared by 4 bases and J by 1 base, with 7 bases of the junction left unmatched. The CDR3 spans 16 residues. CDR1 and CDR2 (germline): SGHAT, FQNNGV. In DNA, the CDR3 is TGTGCCAGCAGCTCCCGCGGGGGGTCAGGCACAGATACGCAGTATTTT. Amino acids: CASSSRGGSGTDTQYF.

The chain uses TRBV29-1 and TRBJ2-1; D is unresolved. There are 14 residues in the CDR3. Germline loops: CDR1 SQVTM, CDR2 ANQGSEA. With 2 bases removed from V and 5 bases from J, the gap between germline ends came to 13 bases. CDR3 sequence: CSVESRLAHNEQFF. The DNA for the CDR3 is TGCAGCGTTGAATCTCGTTTAGCCCACAATGAGCAGTTCTTC.

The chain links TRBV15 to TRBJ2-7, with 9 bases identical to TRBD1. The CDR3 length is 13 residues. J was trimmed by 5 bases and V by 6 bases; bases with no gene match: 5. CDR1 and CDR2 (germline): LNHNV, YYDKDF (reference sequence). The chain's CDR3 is CATSSTGGHEQYF. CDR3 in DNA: TGTGCCACCAGTAGTACAGGGGGCCACGAGCAGTACTTC.

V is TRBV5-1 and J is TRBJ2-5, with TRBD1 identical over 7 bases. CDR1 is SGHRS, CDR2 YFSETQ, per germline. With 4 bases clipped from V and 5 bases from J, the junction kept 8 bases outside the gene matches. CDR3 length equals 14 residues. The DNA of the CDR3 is TGCGCCAGCAGCCGCCAGACAGGGTCCGAGACCCAGTACTTC. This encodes CASSRQTGSETQYF.

CDR3 region: CSVDGSRVGNEQFF. CDR3 nucleotide sequence: TGCAGCGTTGATGGGTCCAGGGTTGGTAATGAGCAGTTCTTC. The chain uses TRBV29-1 and TRBJ2-1; tentative D call: TRBD1 (5 bases). This CDR3 has 14 amino acids. Per the germline V gene, CDR1 is SQVTM and CDR2 is ANQGSEA. V was pared by 3 bases and J by 7 bases, with 16 bases between.

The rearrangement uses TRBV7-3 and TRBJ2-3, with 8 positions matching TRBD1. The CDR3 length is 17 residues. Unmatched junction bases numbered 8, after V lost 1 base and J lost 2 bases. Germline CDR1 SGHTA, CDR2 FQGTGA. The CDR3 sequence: CASSLNGGTGSTDTQYF. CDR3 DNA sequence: TGTGCCAGCAGCTTAAACGGCGGGACAGGCTCCACAGATACGCAGTATTTT.